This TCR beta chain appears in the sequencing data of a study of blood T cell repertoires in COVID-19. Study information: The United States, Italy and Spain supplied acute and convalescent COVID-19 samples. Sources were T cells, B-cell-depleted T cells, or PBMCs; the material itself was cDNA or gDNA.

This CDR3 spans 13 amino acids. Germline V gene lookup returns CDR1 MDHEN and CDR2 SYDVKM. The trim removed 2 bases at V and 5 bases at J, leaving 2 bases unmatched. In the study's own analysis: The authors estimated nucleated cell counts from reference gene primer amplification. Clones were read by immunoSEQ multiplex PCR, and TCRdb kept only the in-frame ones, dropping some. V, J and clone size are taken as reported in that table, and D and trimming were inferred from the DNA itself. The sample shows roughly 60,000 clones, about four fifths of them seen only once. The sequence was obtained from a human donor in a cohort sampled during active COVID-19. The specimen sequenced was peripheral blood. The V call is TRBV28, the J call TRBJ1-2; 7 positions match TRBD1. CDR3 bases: TGTGCCAGCAGTTTAGAGGGGGCTTATGGCTACACCTTC. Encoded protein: CASSLEGAYGYTF.